A single sample gave rise to the 30 T cell receptor beta chains below, sequenced in a study of T cell responses to AZD1222 COVID-19 vaccine. TCRdb's table, derived via immunoSEQ multiplex PCR, lists solely in-frame clones and lacks some. Among more than 95,000 clones, roughly nine tenths were seen once, and the ten largest hold 35% to 45%. The sequenced sample was peripheral blood, obtained 28 days after the second AZD1222 dose. Every receptor here comes from an adult who received the AZD1222 COVID-19 vaccine.

The V gene is TRBV7-9, the J gene TRBJ2-3; 7 bases fit TRBD1. J lost 6 bases, V lost 4 bases, and 10 bases had no gene match. Germline V gives CDR1 SEHNR, CDR2 FQNEAQ (reference sequence). The CDR3 consists of 15 residues. The CDR3 loop is CASSSRDSRADTQYF. CDR3 nucleotides: TGTGCCAGCAGCTCCCGGGACAGCCGCGCGGATACGCAGTATTTT.

V usage is TRBV5-1 and J usage is TRBJ2-1; 12 positions match TRBD2. J gave up 9 bases and V 2 bases, and 6 bases lay outside the gene matches. Germline V gene data show CDR1 as SGHRS and CDR2 as YFSETQ. This CDR3 is built from 15 residues. For the CDR3, the DNA is TGCGCCAGCAGCTTATTGCCTAGCGGGAGGGGTGAGCAGTTCTTC. The encoded protein is CASSLLPSGRGEQFF.

The chain recombines TRBV18 with TRBJ2-1; D possibly corresponds to TRBD2 (6 bases). This CDR3 is built from 16 residues. Trimming removed 6 bases from V and 3 bases from J, with 18 bases in between. Germline V gene sequence: CDR1 KGHSH, CDR2 LQKENI. The CDR3 loop is CASSDAGLGLYNEQFF. Written as DNA, the CDR3 is TGTGCCAGCTCTGACGCCGGACTGGGACTCTACAATGAGCAGTTCTTC.

This chain joins TRBV7-2 and TRBJ2-7; TRBD2 matches at 8 bases. The germline gives CDR1 SGHTA, CDR2 FQGNSA. V lost 11 bases and J lost 3; bases outside the gene matches: 9. This CDR3 contains 13 residues. The CDR3, as DNA: TGTGCCGAGCTGGAAGCGGGAGTCTACGAGCAGTACTTC. Its protein is CAELEAGVYEQYF.

This clone was counted a single time. This sequence joins TRBV28 and TRBJ2-7; 7 nucleotides agree with TRBD1. The CDR3 covers 15 residues. Germline CDR1 MDHEN, CDR2 SYDVKM. The V segment lost 2 bases and the J segment 6 bases; nucleotides outside the gene matches: 10. The CDR3 sequence is CASSLAFRGSFEQYF. Here the CDR3 DNA reads TGTGCCAGCAGTTTAGCCTTCAGGGGGAGTTTCGAGCAGTACTTC.

The J gene is TRBJ2-1, the V gene TRBV24-1; 9 bases agree with TRBD2. The CDR3 covers 18 residues. The V and J ends lost 7 bases and 0 bases, in that order; junction bases with no gene match: 12. Germline CDR1 reads KGHDR; CDR2 reads SFDVKD. The CDR3 loop reads CATSRAGGPLSSYNEQFF. In nucleotides, the CDR3 is TGTGCCACCAGCAGGGCGGGAGGGCCCCTCAGCTCCTACAATGAGCAGTTCTTC.

V is TRBV21-1 and J is TRBJ2-5; TRBD1 is the table's D call, not checked against the DNA. TRBV21-1 is designated a pseudogene. The CDR3 totals 18 residues. CDR3: CASSRSSNRVTSQETQYF. The CDR3 DNA reads TGTGCCAGCAGCCGCTCATCTAACAGGGTTACATCCCAAGAGACCCAGTACTTC.

For this clone: Other DNA sequences in the same sample also yield this CDR3. The CDR3 DNA reads as TGTGCCAGCAGTTTGGGGAACACTGAAGCTTTCTTT. It codes for CASSLGNTEAFF. V gene TRBV27 combines with J gene TRBJ1-1; D not resolved. Trimming removed 3 bases at V and 1 base at J, with 3 bases between. Looked up from germline, CDR1 is MNHEY and CDR2 is SMNVEV (reference sequence). CDR3 length: 12 amino acids.

The chain combines TRBV19 with TRBJ2-1; D uncertain. The V end was cut by 5 bases, the J end by 7 bases, with 18 bases between. The CDR3 length is 15 residues. The germline gives CDR1 LNHDA, CDR2 SQIVND (reference sequence). CDR3: CASSPDSALRNEQFF. In DNA, the CDR3 is TGTGCCAGTAGTCCGGATTCCGCTTTGAGGAATGAGCAGTTCTTC.

The table lists this clone with a count of one. This chain links TRBV7-8 with TRBJ1-2; the match to TRBD1 covers 9 bases. CDR3 size: 13 residues. The germline V gene encodes CDR1 SGHVS and CDR2 FQNEAQ. With V trimmed by 5 bases and J by 8 bases, 6 bases remained unmatched. This CDR3 is CASSPRDRVGYTF. CDR3 coding DNA: TGTGCCAGCAGCCCCCGGGACAGGGTGGGCTACACCTTC.

In this sample, this clone turned up once. The chain is built from TRBV5-6 and TRBJ2-2, with a weak D call TRBD2 (6 bases). CDR3 size: 18 residues. Trimming took 0 bases from V and 5 from J, leaving 20 bases between them. Germline CDR1 and CDR2: SGHDT and YYEEEE. The CDR3: CASSLVVLGPRGTGELFF. DNA for the CDR3: TGTGCCAGCAGCTTGGTAGTTTTGGGACCTCGGGGGACCGGGGAGCTGTTTTTT.

The CDR3 loop reads CASRIGTSGGEQFF. The CDR3 nucleotides are TGTGCCAGCAGGATTGGGACTAGCGGGGGGGAGCAGTTCTTC. The chain uses TRBV5-6 and TRBJ2-1; 15 nucleotides agree with TRBD2. The CDR3 extends over 14 amino acids. V lost 5 bases, J lost 10 bases, and 4 bases stayed unmatched. CDR1 and CDR2 (germline): SGHDT, YYEEEE.

This chain connects TRBV6-1 to TRBJ1-2; D not resolved. Trimming left V 1 base short and J 1 base short, with 13 bases between. This CDR3 has 16 residues. Germline CDR1 is MNHNS and CDR2 is SASEGT. The CDR3 DNA reads TGTGCCAGCAGTGAAGTTTCAGACCCACTTAACTATGGCTACACCTTC. Translated: CASSEVSDPLNYGYTF.

V usage is TRBV10-1 and J usage is TRBJ2-1; 14 positions match TRBD2. CDR1 and CDR2 (germline): WNHNN, SYGVQD (reference sequence). The V and J ends lost 5 bases and 7 bases, in that order; junction bases with no gene match: 7. The CDR3 is 16 amino acids. CDR3 residues: CASSMGLAGVVNEQFF. The CDR3 DNA is TGCGCCAGCAGTATGGGACTAGCGGGAGTAGTAAATGAGCAGTTCTTC.

The chain carries TRBV24-1 and TRBJ2-5, with 8 bases that match TRBD1. From germline, CDR1 is KGHDR and CDR2 SFDVKD. The junction had 6 bases not matched to a gene; V was cut back by 9 bases and J by 4 bases. The CDR3 is made up of 13 amino acids. The CDR3 region is CATSDRVGETQYF. The CDR3 DNA follows: TGTGCCACCTCGGACAGGGTGGGAGAGACCCAGTACTTC.

The chain recombines TRBV29-1 with TRBJ1-2; 8 bases line up with TRBD1. The CDR3 is 12 residues long. Trimming at V came to 5 bases and at J to 6 bases, leaving 5 bases not matched to a gene. CDR1 is SQVTM, CDR2 ANQGSEA, per germline. As DNA, the CDR3 is TGCAGCGTTACGGGACAGGAAGATGGCTACACCTTC. Translated, it gives CSVTGQEDGYTF.

The J gene is TRBJ1-6, the V gene TRBV19; the match to TRBD1 covers 11 bases. Germline values: CDR1 LNHDA, CDR2 SQIVND (reference sequence). J gave up 9 bases and V 5 bases, and 9 bases lay outside the gene matches. This CDR3 contains 16 residues. In DNA, the CDR3 is TGTGCCAGTAGTCCTCGGACAGGGGGCGCTTCTTCACCCCTCCACTTT. Its translation is CASSPRTGGASSPLHF. The whole variable domain, remainder taken from reference TRBV19 and TRBJ1-6, is DGGITQSPKYLFRKEGQNVTLSCEQNLNHDAMYWYRQDPGQGLRLIYYSQIVNDFQKGDIAEGYSVSREKKESFPLTVTSAQKNPTAFYLCASSPRTGGASSPLHFGNGTRLTVT.

This clone was picked up a small number of times. The CDR3 DNA sequence: TGTGCCAGCAGCTTTACAGGGGGCTCAGATACGCAGTATTTT. Protein product: CASSFTGGSDTQYF. The chain has TRBV7-2 and TRBJ2-3, with TRBD1 identical over 9 bases. The CDR3 sequence is 14 residues long. CDR1 SGHTA and CDR2 FQGNSA come from the germline V gene. V dropped 3 bases and J dropped 4; count of bases not matched to a gene: 2.

This clone showed up just once. The chain combines TRBV10-3 with TRBJ2-7; D perhaps matches TRBD2 (6 bases). The V gene's germline CDR1 is ENHRY and CDR2 SYGVKD. Trimming took 6 bases from V and 3 from J, leaving 12 bases between them. The CDR3 spans 13 residues. For the CDR3, the DNA is TGTGCCATCAGGGGGAGGACCCACTACGAGCAGTACTTC. The encoded protein is CAIRGRTHYEQYF.

This CDR3 reads CASSQGGSSYNEQFF. In nucleotides, the CDR3 is TGTGCCAGCAGCCAAGGCGGGAGCTCCTACAATGAGCAGTTCTTC. The chain couples TRBV4-2 to TRBJ2-1; 7 positions match TRBD2. With V trimmed by 1 base and J by 0 bases, 0 bases remained unmatched. The CDR3 contains 15 residues. Germline V gene sequence: CDR1 LGHNA, CDR2 YNFKEQ.

The chain has TRBV19 and TRBJ2-1, with unresolved D. Germline-derived CDR1 and CDR2 are LNHDA and SQIVND (reference sequence). V was cut by 5 bases and J by 8 bases, with 13 bases left in between. This CDR3 is 13 amino acids long. The CDR3, as DNA: TGTGCCAGTAGTTATGGTGAGTGGGATGAGCAGTTCTTC. It specifies CASSYGEWDEQFF.

The chain couples TRBV28 to TRBJ2-7; D is ambiguous. Germline V lookup: CDR1 MDHEN, CDR2 SYDVKM. Trimming took off 7 bases at V and 4 bases at J, with 11 bases between the two ends. This CDR3 comprises 12 residues. Here the CDR3 reads CASTKALYEQYF. The CDR3 DNA sequence: TGTGCCAGCACCAAGGCCCTTTACGAGCAGTACTTC.

This clone has just one count. The chain joins TRBV5-1 to TRBJ2-7; TRBD1 matches 8 bases. The trim removed 4 bases at V and 5 bases at J, leaving 8 bases unmatched. CDR1 SGHRS and CDR2 YFSETQ come from the germline V gene. This CDR3 is 14 amino acids long. The chain's CDR3 is CASSLRTGKDEQYF. Written as DNA, the CDR3 is TGCGCCAGCAGCCTTAGGACAGGGAAGGACGAGCAGTACTTC. Full variable domain (outside the CDR3, taken from reference TRBV5-1 and TRBJ2-7): KAGVTQTPRYLIKTRGQQVTLSCSPISGHRSVSWYQQTPGQGLQFLFEYFSETQRNKGNFPGRFSGRQFSNSRSEMNVSTLELGDSALYLCASSLRTGKDEQYFGPGTRLTVT.

The chain is built from TRBV6-5 and TRBJ2-1; 11 positions agree with TRBD2. In germline, CDR1 is MNHEY, CDR2 SVGAGI. This CDR3 has 14 residues. Trimming at V came to 5 bases and at J to 6 bases, leaving 3 bases not matched to a gene. The CDR3 reads CASSHGTSGNEQFF. The CDR3 DNA is TGTGCCAGCAGTCATGGGACTAGCGGCAATGAGCAGTTCTTC.

This clone was detected a few times. The chain carries TRBV15 and TRBJ1-2; D is perhaps TRBD1 (5 bases). The CDR3 contains 14 residues. Trimming shortened V by 3 bases and J by 1 base, and 9 bases separated the two germline ends. CDR1 is LNHNV, CDR2 YYDKDF, per germline (reference sequence). CDR3 sequence: CATSRGGVNYGYTF. The CDR3 nucleotides read TGTGCCACCAGCAGGGGGGGAGTTAACTATGGCTACACCTTC. The whole variable domain, filled in from reference TRBV15 and TRBJ1-2, reads DAMVIQNPRYQVTQFGKPVTLSCSQTLNHNVMYWYQQKSSQAPKLLFHYYDKDFNNEADTPDNFQSRRPNTSFCFLDIRSPGLGDTAMYLCATSRGGVNYGYTFGSGTRLTVV.

The chain has TRBV7-8 and TRBJ2-1, with a possible D match to TRBD2 (6 bases). V was clipped by 5 bases and J by 12 bases, with 17 bases between them. This CDR3 spans 13 amino acids. From germline, CDR1 is SGHVS and CDR2 FQNEAQ. CDR3 residues: CASSIIAEGGQFF. DNA for the CDR3: TGTGCCAGCAGCATAATAGCGGAGGGAGGGCAGTTCTTC.

The chain has TRBV28 and TRBJ1-3, with D perhaps TRBD1 (5 bases). The V gene's germline CDR1 is MDHEN and CDR2 SYDVKM. V lost 6 bases and J lost 3, with 9 bases in between. CDR3 size: 13 residues. Written as DNA, the CDR3 is TGTGCCAGCAGCCTAGACAGTGGAAACACCATATATTTT. It translates to CASSLDSGNTIYF.

The chain uses TRBV27 and TRBJ2-1; D tentatively fits TRBD1 or TRBD2 (5 bases each). From germline, CDR1 is MNHEY and CDR2 SMNVEV (reference sequence). The CDR3 sequence is 18 residues long. Trimming removed 1 base from V and 8 bases from J, with 24 bases in between. CDR3 nucleotides: TGTGCCAGCAGTTTATATGCCTCGGGGCCAGGGCGTTTCCATGAGCAGTTCTTC. It codes for CASSLYASGPGRFHEQFF.

The chain links TRBV28 to TRBJ1-4; D possibly corresponds to TRBD1 (6 bases). The V end lost 0 bases, the J end lost 4 bases, and 6 bases lay between the germline ends. Germline-derived CDR1 and CDR2 are MDHEN and SYDVKM. CDR3 length: 14 amino acids. In DNA, the CDR3 is TGTGCCAGCAGTTTATGGGACAGTAATGAAAAACTGTTTTTT. Amino acid sequence: CASSLWDSNEKLFF.

The chain couples TRBV4-2 to TRBJ2-3; D not certain. The germline CDR1 and CDR2 sequences are LGHNA and YNFKEQ. Trimming removed 0 bases at V and 2 bases at J, with 3 bases between. CDR3 size: 13 residues. In DNA, the CDR3 is TGTGCCAGCAGCCAAGAGATCACAGATACGCAGTATTTT. Translation gives CASSQEITDTQYF.